The TCR beta chain described here comes from a study of beta chain features in type 1 diabetes. CDR1 and CDR2 from the germline V gene are SGHDN and FVKESK. This CDR3 is 15 amino acids long. The germline V and J ends were trimmed by 1 base and 2 bases, with 11 bases remaining between them. Since all of the isolated RNA was reverse transcribed, expressed TCRB transcripts were what got sequenced. Data came from immunoSEQ multiplex PCR; TCRdb stores just in-frame clones and leaves some out. The sample contains about 650,000 clones, 9.5% to 15% of which appear only once. The study, taken as a whole, reports: Within each of all four CD4+ subsets, Type 1 diabetes patients had TCRB CDR3s that were moderately but significantly shorter. Compared with healthy donors, patients appeared to share more similar naive, central memory and regulatory TCRB repertoires.

With respect to this clone: The target antigen is unknown.

The receptor comes from a man between 25 and 39 years old with type 1 diabetes. The chain employs TRBV14 and TRBJ2-5; possible D gene TRBD1, 5 bases. Sequenced input: naive CD4+ T cells from blood. The CDR3 sequence is CASSQVRQRQETQYF. The CDR3 nucleotides are TGTGCCAGCAGCCAAGTGCGACAGCGACAAGAGACCCAGTACTTC.